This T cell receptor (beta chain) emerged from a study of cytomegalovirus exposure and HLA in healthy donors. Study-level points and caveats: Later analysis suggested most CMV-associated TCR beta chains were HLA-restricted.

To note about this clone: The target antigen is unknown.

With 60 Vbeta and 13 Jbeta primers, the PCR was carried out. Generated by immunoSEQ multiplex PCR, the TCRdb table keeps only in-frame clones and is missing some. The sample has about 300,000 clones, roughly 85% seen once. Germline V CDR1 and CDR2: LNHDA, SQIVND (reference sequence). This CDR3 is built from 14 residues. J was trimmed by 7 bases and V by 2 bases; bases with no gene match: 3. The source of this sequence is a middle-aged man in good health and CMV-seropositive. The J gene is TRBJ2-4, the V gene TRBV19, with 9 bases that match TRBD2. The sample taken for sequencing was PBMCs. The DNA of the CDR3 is TGTGCCAGTAGTATAAGGGCGGGAGGGAACATTCAGTACTTC. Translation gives CASSIRAGGNIQYF.